The 3 T cell receptor beta chains below were found in one sample sequenced in a study of response to subunit inactivated influenza vaccine. TCRdb analysed the RT-PCR reads with MiXCR anew, one entry per CDR3 protein. The sample carries around 480,000 distinct CDR3 sequences, approximately 11% recorded once. Sequences were derived from PBMCs from blood, sampled 40 to 50 days after vaccination. The receptor set was obtained from a man in his forties or fifties who received an inactivated influenza vaccine.

The chain is built from TRBV3-1 and TRBJ2-1; 7 bases are shared with TRBD1. J gave up 2 bases and V 4 bases, and 5 bases lay outside the gene matches. The germline V gene has CDR1 LGHDT and CDR2 YNNKEL (reference sequence). The CDR3 totals 15 residues. CDR3: CASSPPGQPYNEQFF. The DNA for the CDR3 is TGTGCCAGCAGCCCCCCGGGACAGCCCTACAATGAGCAGTTCTTC.

This clonotype has more than one count but fewer than ten. This chain uses TRBV20-1 with TRBJ2-7; 14 nucleotides match TRBD2. V lost 6 bases and J lost 6; bases outside the gene matches: 10. The CDR3 runs 15 residues. Germline values: CDR1 DFQATT, CDR2 SNEGSKA (reference sequence). The CDR3 region is CSAGKTSGGASEQYF. In DNA form, the CDR3 reads TGCAGTGCGGGGAAGACTAGCGGGGGGGCATCCGAGCAGTACTTC.

This chain joins TRBV5-1 and TRBJ2-1, with 12 bases fitting TRBD1. The germline V gene has CDR1 SGHRS and CDR2 YFSETQ. V was clipped by 0 bases and J by 7 bases; unmatched bases: 2. The CDR3 length is 15 residues. The CDR3 protein is CASSLGDRGPNEQFF. CDR3 in DNA: TGCGCCAGCAGCTTGGGGGACAGGGGGCCTAATGAGCAGTTCTTC.